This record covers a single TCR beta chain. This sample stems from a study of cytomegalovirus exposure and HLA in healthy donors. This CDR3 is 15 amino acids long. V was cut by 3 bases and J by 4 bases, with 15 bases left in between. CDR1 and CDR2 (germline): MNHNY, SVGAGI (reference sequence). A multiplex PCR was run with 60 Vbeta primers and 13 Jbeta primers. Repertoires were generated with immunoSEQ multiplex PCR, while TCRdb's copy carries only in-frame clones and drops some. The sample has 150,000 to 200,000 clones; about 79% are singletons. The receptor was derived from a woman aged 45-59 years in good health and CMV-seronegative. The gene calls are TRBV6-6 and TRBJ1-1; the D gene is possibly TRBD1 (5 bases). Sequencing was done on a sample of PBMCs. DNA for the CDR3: TGTGCCAGCAGTTATACCCGGGACTCCCGCACTGAAGCTTTCTTT. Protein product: CASSYTRDSRTEAFF.